The rows below give T cell receptor beta chains drawn from one sample of a study of blood T cell repertoires in COVID-19. Sequencing was performed with immunoSEQ multiplex PCR; in TCRdb, only in-frame clones are kept and a portion is missing. The sample has approximately 200,000 clones; 94% are singletons. The source material was peripheral blood. These receptors came from a young man with COVID-19, enrolled during active disease. Each CDR3 is given with its conserved first and last residue. A D gene is named only where the DNA matches it firmly. Not all rows give a size; the values are once, few, many and, for expanded clones, a class.

j_call v_call d_call clone_size cdr3_nt cdr3_aa
TRBJ1-1 TRBV27 . once TGTGCCAGCAGTTCCTGGGGCGGGGGGGTGAACACTGAAGCTTTCTTT CASSSWGGGVNTEAFF
TRBJ1-2 TRBV4-1 . . TGCGCCAGCAGCCAATTTGGCAACTATGGCTACACCTTC CASSQFGNYGYTF
TRBJ2-3 TRBV6-5 . . TGTGCCAGCAGTCGGAATCAGGTTCCAGATACGCAGTATTTT CASSRNQVPDTQYF
TRBJ1-6 TRBV5-4 . . TGTGCCAGCAGCTTGGACAGGGTTAATAATTCACCCCTCCACTTT CASSLDRVNNSPLHF
TRBJ2-3 TRBV5-1 . . TGCGCCAGCAGCCCCACAGGGGCGGGGTGGACAGATACGCAGTATTTT CASSPTGAGWTDTQYF
TRBJ1-1 TRBV2 . . TGTGCCAGCACGGGGATCGGTGAAGCTTTCTTT CASTGIGEAFF
TRBJ2-3 TRBV6-1 . once TGTGCCAGCAGTGATTCTACCCGGGCGAGGGGCACAGATACGCAGTATTTT CASSDSTRARGTDTQYF
TRBJ2-2 TRBV2 . . TGTGCCAGCAGGCCAGCTCGGCAGGGTCACACCGGGGAGCTGTTTTTT CASRPARQGHTGELFF
TRBJ2-1 TRBV4-1 TRBD2 once TGCGCCAGCAGCCCTCTAAGCGGGGGCTCCAATGAGCAGTTCTTC CASSPLSGGSNEQFF
TRBJ2-1 TRBV6-6 . . TGTGCCAGCAGTGGGATCAGGGGGGACTCCTACAATGAGCAGTTCTTC CASSGIRGDSYNEQFF
TRBJ1-5 TRBV5-1 . . TGCGCCAGCAGCTACGACAGGAAAAATCAGCCCCAGCATTTT CASSYDRKNQPQHF
TRBJ1-5 TRBV6-1 . . TGTGCCAGCAGTGAAGGGGGGGACTATCAGCCCCAGCATTTT CASSEGGDYQPQHF
TRBJ1-2 TRBV21-1 . . TGTGCCAGCAGCATGAAGGGGGTAGGGTATGGCTACACCTTC CASSMKGVGYGYTF
TRBJ1-6 TRBV4-2 . . TGTGCCAGCAGCCAATTGGGGCGTTCACCCCTCCACTTT CASSQLGRSPLHF
TRBJ1-5 TRBV2 . once TGTGCCAGCAGTGACCGGGGGTTTTACGGTAATCAGCCCCAGCATTTT CASSDRGFYGNQPQHF
TRBJ1-5 TRBV2 TRBD1 . TGTGCCAGCAGTCCAGGGACAGGGGGCAATCAGCCCCAGCATTTT CASSPGTGGNQPQHF
TRBJ1-1 TRBV29-1 . . TGCAGCGTTTCAGTTTTATCCAGTTCGGGTGAAGCTTTCTTT CSVSVLSSSGEAFF
TRBJ2-7 TRBV2 TRBD1 . TGTGCCAGCAGGGAGGACAGGGTATCCTACGAGCAGTACTTC CASREDRVSYEQYF
TRBJ2-5 TRBV5-1 TRBD1 . TGCGCCAGCAGATCCGGGACAGGGAAACAAGAGACCCAGTACTTC CASRSGTGKQETQYF
TRBJ2-7 TRBV2 TRBD1 . TGTGCCGGACGCCCGGGACAGGGATCCTACGAGCAGTACTTC CAGRPGQGSYEQYF
TRBJ1-2 TRBV12-3/TRBV12-4 . . TGTGCCAGCAGCAGGGGCGACTATGGCTACACCTTC CASSRGDYGYTF
TRBJ1-4 TRBV5-4 TRBD1 . TGTGCCAGCAGCTCCGGGACAGGGTTCAATAATGAAAAACTGTTTTTT CASSSGTGFNNEKLFF
TRBJ1-5 TRBV7-2 . . TGTGCCAGCAGCTTAGCGCGGGCCCAAGGAAGCAATCAGCCCCAGCATTTT CASSLARAQGSNQPQHF
TRBJ1-2 TRBV21-1 . . TGTGCCAGCAGCAAAATGGGGGTGACAGGCGGGCCTTTC CASSKMGVTGGPF
TRBJ1-5 TRBV6-1 TRBD1 . TGTGCCAGCAGTCTGGGGACAGGGCAGCCCCAGCATTTT CASSLGTGQPQHF
TRBJ2-7 TRBV2 . few TGTGCCAGCACACCCATTACAGGGCCTTCGGGCGAGCAGTACTTC CASTPITGPSGEQYF
TRBJ2-1 TRBV3-1/TRBV3-2 TRBD2 . TGTGCCAGCAGCTTTCCCGGGACTAGCGGCCCCGAGCAGTTCTTC CASSFPGTSGPEQFF
TRBJ2-2 TRBV7-9 TRBD1 . TGTGCCAGCAGCTCCGGACAGGGGGCGTCCGGGGAGCTGTTTTTT CASSSGQGASGELFF
TRBJ1-4 TRBV3-1/TRBV3-2 TRBD1 once TGTGCCAGCAGCCAACGGACAGGGCGAGGAGGAGGAGAAAAACTGTTTTTT CASSQRTGRGGGEKLFF
TRBJ1-4 TRBV18 . . TGTGCCAGCTCTCTGCCGTTTGTGGTACGGGAAAAACTGTTTTTT CASSLPFVVREKLFF
TRBJ1-1 TRBV18 . . TGTGCCAGCTCACCCCTGGAACAGGAAAACACTGAAGCTTTCTTT CASSPLEQENTEAFF
TRBJ1-1 TRBV3-1/TRBV3-2 . . TGTGCCAGCAGCCAAACAGGGCCGGGGACTGAAGCTTTCTTT CASSQTGPGTEAFF
TRBJ2-7 TRBV19 TRBD1 once TGTGCCAGTAGTACAGTTACAGGGGGGAGCTCCTACGAGCAGTACTTC CASSTVTGGSSYEQYF
TRBJ1-1 TRBV5-1 . . TGCGCCAGCAGTCGGACCGGACAGAAGAACACTGAAGCTTTCTTT CASSRTGQKNTEAFF
TRBJ2-5 TRBV12-3/TRBV12-4 . . TGTGCCAGCAGCCTATCGGTGGCCCAGTACTTC CASSLSVAQYF
TRBJ2-3 TRBV11-2 TRBD2 . TGTGCCAGCAGCCCACAGACTAGCGGGGCTCCAGATACGCAGTATTTT CASSPQTSGAPDTQYF
TRBJ2-1 TRBV29-1 . . TGCAGCGTTGATTTAACGGGGTCAAATGAGCAGTTCTTC CSVDLTGSNEQFF
TRBJ1-1 TRBV11-3 . . TGTGCCAGCAGCCGAGACGGACAGCGGAACACTGAAGCTTTCTTT CASSRDGQRNTEAFF
TRBJ2-7 TRBV11-2 TRBD1 once TGTGCCAGCAGATCTCACAGGGGGTCCCGATCCTACGAGCAGTACTTC CASRSHRGSRSYEQYF
TRBJ2-7 TRBV27 TRBD2 . TGTGCCAGCAGTGTTAGCGGGGCTCCCTACGAGCAGTACTTC CASSVSGAPYEQYF
TRBJ1-3 TRBV5-6 . . TGTGCCAGCAGCTCGAGGGGGACTGGAAACACCATATATTTT CASSSRGTGNTIYF
TRBJ1-1 TRBV28 TRBD1 . TGTGCCAGCAGGGAGGGACAGGAGGCCCCTGAAGCTTTCTTT CASREGQEAPEAFF
TRBJ2-5 TRBV7-7 . . TGTGCCAGCAGCCTAAACCCCACAGGGAGAGAGACCCAGTACTTC CASSLNPTGRETQYF
TRBJ1-2 TRBV12-5 TRBD1 . TGTGCTAGTGGTTTGACAGGGGGGACTTACGGCTACACCTTC CASGLTGGTYGYTF
TRBJ1-2 TRBV25-1 . . TGTGCCAGCAGTGCAACAGGGTATGGCTACACCTTC CASSATGYGYTF
TRBJ2-7 TRBV11-2 . . TGTGCCAGCAGCTACCACAACTCCTACGAGCAGTACTTC CASSYHNSYEQYF
TRBJ2-3 TRBV7-9 TRBD2 once TGTGCCAGCAGCCGACGGGGAGCGGGGGGCGCAGATACGCAGTATTTT CASSRRGAGGADTQYF
TRBJ1-5 TRBV11-2 TRBD1 . TGTGCCAGCAGCTTGGACAGGGGGTATCAGCCCCAGCATTTT CASSLDRGYQPQHF
TRBJ1-2 TRBV2 . . TGTGCCAGCAGTAGGGGGAATGGCTACACCTTC CASSRGNGYTF
TRBJ2-7 TRBV5-1 TRBD1 . TGCGCCAGCAGCTTGGCCCCACAGGGGGCCTACGAGCAGTACTTC CASSLAPQGAYEQYF
TRBJ2-7 TRBV6-5 . . TGTGCCAGCAGAGAGACAGTGGACTACGAGCAGTACTTC CASRETVDYEQYF
TRBJ2-2 TRBV6-1 TRBD2 . TGTGCCAGCAGTGAAGGACTAGCTGGTATAGCCGGGGAGCTGTTTTTT CASSEGLAGIAGELFF
TRBJ1-2 TRBV25-1 . . TGTGCCAGCAGTGATCATGGCAGGGCCCCCGGCTACACCTTC CASSDHGRAPGYTF
TRBJ2-1 TRBV7-7 TRBD2 . TGTGCCAGCAGCTTAGAGTTAGCGGGGGGCAATGAGCAGTTCTTC CASSLELAGGNEQFF
TRBJ1-3 TRBV6-2/TRBV6-3 . . TGTGCCAGCAGTGACGGACTCCTCTCTGGAAACACCATATATTTT CASSDGLLSGNTIYF